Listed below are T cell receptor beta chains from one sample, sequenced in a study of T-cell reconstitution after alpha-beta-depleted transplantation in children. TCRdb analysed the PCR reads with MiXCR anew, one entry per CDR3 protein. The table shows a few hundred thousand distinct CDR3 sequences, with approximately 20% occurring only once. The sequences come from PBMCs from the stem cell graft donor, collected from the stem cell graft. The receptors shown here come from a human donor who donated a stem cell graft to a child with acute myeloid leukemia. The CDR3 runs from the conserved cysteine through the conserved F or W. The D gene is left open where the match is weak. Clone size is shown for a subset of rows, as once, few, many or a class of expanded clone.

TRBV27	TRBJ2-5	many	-	TGTGCCAGCAGTTTATTGGGACAAATAGAAGAGACCCAGTACTTC	CASSLLGQIEETQYF
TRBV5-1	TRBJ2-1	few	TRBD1	TGCGCCAGCGGTACCGGGACAGGGGGCCGGAATGAGCAGTTCTTC	CASGTGTGGRNEQFF
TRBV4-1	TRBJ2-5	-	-	TGCGCCAGCAGCCAAGATTTCAGGGGAGAGACCCAGTACTTC	CASSQDFRGETQYF
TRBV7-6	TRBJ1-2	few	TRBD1	TGTGCCAGCAGCTTAGAGGGGACAGCTCGAAGGGGGGGGTATGGCTACACCTTC	CASSLEGTARRGGYGYTF
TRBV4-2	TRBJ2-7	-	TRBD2	TGTGCCAGCAGCCGTACGCCGACTAGCGGGGGAGCCTACGAGCAGTACTTC	CASSRTPTSGGAYEQYF
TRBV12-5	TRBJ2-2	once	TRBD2	TGTGCTAGTGTCAGTCCGGGACTAGGCAACACCGGGGAGCTGTTTTTT	CASVSPGLGNTGELFF
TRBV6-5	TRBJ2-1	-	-	TGTGCCAGCAGTTACGTACGCCTTCTAGCGACCTCCTACAATGAGCAGTTCTTC	CASSYVRLLATSYNEQFF
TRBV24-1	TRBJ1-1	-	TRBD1	TGTGCCACCAGGGATTCTACGAGGACAGGGGACACTGAAGCTTTCTTT	CATRDSTRTGDTEAFF
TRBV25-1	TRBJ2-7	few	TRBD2	TGTGCCAGCAGTGAACGGGACAGGGCTAGCGGGAGGTCCCCCTACGAGCAGTACTTC	CASSERDRASGRSPYEQYF
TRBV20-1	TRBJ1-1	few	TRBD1	TGCAGTGCTCCTCCCTACAGGGGCGGCGAAGCTTTCTTT	CSAPPYRGGEAFF
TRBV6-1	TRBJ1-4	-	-	TGTGCCAGCAGAACGACAGAGGATAGAGAAAAACTGTTTTTT	CASRTTEDREKLFF
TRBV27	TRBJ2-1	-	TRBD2	TGTGCCAGCAGTTATGGGACTAGCGGGAGAGGTGAGCAGTTCTTC	CASSYGTSGRGEQFF
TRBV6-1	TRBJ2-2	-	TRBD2	TGTGCCAGCAGCCTAGCGGTGATGAACACCGGGGAGCTGTTTTTT	CASSLAVMNTGELFF
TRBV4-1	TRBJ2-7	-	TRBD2	TGCGCCAGCAGCCGGCAGGGGACTAGCGGCTCCTACGAGCAGTACTTC	CASSRQGTSGSYEQYF
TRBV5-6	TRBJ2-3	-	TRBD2	TGTGCCAGCAGCTGGCGGACTAGCGACACAGATACGCAGTATTTT	CASSWRTSDTDTQYF
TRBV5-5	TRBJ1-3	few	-	TGTGCCAGCAGCCTAGGACAGCGCTCTGGAAACACCATATATTTT	CASSLGQRSGNTIYF
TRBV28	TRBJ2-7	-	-	TGTGCCAGCAGTTCCCATAGCGGAGGGGCTACGGAGCAGTACTTC	CASSSHSGGATEQYF
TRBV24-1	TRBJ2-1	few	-	TGTGCCACCAGTGATTCGGACCACAATGAGCAGTTCTTC	CATSDSDHNEQFF
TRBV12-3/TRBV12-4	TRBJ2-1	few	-	TGTGCCAGCAGTTTAGTGGGGTCGGACAATGAGCAGTTCTTC	CASSLVGSDNEQFF
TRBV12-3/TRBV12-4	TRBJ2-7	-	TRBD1	TGTGCCAGCACTAGGGACAGGGGAAAACTATACGAGCAGTACTTC	CASTRDRGKLYEQYF
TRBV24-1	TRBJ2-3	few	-	TGTGCCACCAGTGATTTGTCCAGCACAGATACGCAGTATTTT	CATSDLSSTDTQYF
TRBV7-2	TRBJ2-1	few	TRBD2	TGTGCCAGCAGCCTAGATTGGGGGGGTGAGCAGTTCTTC	CASSLDWGGEQFF
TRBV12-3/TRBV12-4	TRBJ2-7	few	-	TGTGCCAGCAGTTGGCTCCCCGTGGGGTACGAGCAGTACTTC	CASSWLPVGYEQYF